This T cell receptor (beta chain) is from a study of T cell responses to AZD1222 COVID-19 vaccine. The CDR3 totals 12 residues. The V end lost 6 bases, the J end lost 4 bases, and 8 bases lay between the germline ends. Germline-derived CDR1 and CDR2 are MNHEY and SMNVEV (reference sequence). Profiled with immunoSEQ multiplex PCR; TCRdb holds only in-frame clones, not every one. The sample has about 140,000 clones; less than 95% are singletons. The sample was peripheral blood, taken on day 0 of AZD1222 vaccination. The sequence was collected from an adult in good health. This rearrangement joins TRBV27 to TRBJ2-3; D remains ambiguous. CDR3: CASSQRPDTQYF. CDR3 DNA sequence: TGTGCCAGCAGCCAAAGGCCAGATACGCAGTATTTT.